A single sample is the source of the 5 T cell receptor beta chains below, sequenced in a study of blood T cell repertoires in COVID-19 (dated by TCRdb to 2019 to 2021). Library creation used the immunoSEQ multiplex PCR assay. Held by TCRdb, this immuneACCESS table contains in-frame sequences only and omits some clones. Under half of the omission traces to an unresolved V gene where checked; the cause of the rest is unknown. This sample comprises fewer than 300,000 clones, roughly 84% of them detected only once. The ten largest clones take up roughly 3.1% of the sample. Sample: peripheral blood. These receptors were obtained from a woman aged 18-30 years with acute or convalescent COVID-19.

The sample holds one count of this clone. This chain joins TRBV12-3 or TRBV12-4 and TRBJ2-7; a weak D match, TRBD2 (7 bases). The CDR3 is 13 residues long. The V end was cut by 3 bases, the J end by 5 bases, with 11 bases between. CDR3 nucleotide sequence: TGTGCCAGCAGTTTCGGGGGGCGAGACGAGCAGTACTTC. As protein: CASSFGGRDEQYF.

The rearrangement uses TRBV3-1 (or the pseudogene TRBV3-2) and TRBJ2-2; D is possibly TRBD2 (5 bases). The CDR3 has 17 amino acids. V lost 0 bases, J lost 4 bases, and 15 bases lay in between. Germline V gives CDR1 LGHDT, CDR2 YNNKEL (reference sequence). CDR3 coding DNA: TGTGCCAGCAGCCAAGATTGGGCCGGGGTTGGCACCGGGGAGCTGTTTTTT. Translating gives CASSQDWAGVGTGELFF.

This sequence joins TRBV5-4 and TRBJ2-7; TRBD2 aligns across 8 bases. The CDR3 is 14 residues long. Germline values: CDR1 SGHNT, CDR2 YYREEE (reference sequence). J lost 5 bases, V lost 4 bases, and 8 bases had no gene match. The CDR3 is CASSPVSGMNEQYF. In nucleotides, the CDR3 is TGTGCCAGCAGCCCGGTTAGCGGGATGAACGAGCAGTACTTC. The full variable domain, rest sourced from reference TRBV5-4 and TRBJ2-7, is ETGVTQSPTHLIKTRGQQVTLRCSSQSGHNTVSWYQQALGQGPQFIFQYYREEENGRGNFPPRFSGLQFPNYSSELNVNALELDDSALYLCASSPVSGMNEQYFGPGTRLTVT.

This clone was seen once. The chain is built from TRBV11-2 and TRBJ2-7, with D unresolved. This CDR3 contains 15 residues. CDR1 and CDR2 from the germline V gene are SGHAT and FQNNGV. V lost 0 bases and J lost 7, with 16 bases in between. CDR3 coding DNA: TGTGCCAGCAGCTTAGACTACTCCAGCGACCGAGAGCAGTACTTC. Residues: CASSLDYSSDREQYF. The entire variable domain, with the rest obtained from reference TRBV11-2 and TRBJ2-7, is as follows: EAGVAQSPRYKIIEKRQSVAFWCNPISGHATLYWYQQILGQGPKLLIQFQNNGVVDDSQLPKDRFSAERLKGVDSTLKIQPAKLEDSAVYLCASSLDYSSDREQYFGPGTRLTVT.

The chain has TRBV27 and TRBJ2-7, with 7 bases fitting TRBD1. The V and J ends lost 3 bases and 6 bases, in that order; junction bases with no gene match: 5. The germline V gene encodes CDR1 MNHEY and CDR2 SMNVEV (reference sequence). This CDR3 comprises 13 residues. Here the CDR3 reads CASSFTQGTEQYF. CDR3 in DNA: TGTGCCAGCAGTTTCACACAGGGGACCGAGCAGTACTTC.